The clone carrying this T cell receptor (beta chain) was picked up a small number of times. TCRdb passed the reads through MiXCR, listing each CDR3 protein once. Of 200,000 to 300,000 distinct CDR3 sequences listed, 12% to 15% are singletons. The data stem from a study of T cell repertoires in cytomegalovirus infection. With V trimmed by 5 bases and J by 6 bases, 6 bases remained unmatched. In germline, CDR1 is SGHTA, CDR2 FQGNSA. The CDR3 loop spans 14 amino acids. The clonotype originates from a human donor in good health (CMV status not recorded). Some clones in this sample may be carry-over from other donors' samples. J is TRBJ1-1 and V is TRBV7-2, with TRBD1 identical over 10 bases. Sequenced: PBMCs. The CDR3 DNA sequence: TGTGCCAGCAGCCCGGGGACAGGGGAGGCTGAAGCTTTCTTT. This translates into CASSPGTGEAEAFF. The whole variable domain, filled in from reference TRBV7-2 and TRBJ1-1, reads GAGVSQSPSNKVTEKGKDVELRCDPISGHTALYWYRQSLGQGLEFLIYFQGNSAPDKSGLPSDRFSAERTGGSVSTLTIQRTQQEDSAVYLCASSPGTGEAEAFFGQGTRLTVV.